Below are 4 T cell receptor beta chains sequenced from a single sample in a study of identical twins. TCRdb ran MiXCR on the 5' RACE reads and lists one entry per CDR3 protein. The table has 430,000 or so distinct CDR3 sequences, around 24% seen once. This sample was also put to use in a study of T cells expressing NK-cell markers.

Sequencing was done on a sample of CD4+ T cells sorted from blood. These receptors came from a woman aged 18-30 years in good health.

The V call is TRBV5-1, the J call TRBJ1-1, with D perhaps TRBD1 (5 bases). Germline values: CDR1 SGHRS, CDR2 YFSETQ. The length of the CDR3 is 12 residues. With 4 bases removed from V and 7 bases from J, the gap between germline ends came to 11 bases. CDR3 amino acids: CASSDGHIEAFF. CDR3 nucleotides: TGCGCCAGCAGCGACGGACATATTGAAGCTTTCTTT.

This chain uses TRBV20-1 with TRBJ2-4, with 7 bases fitting TRBD2. From germline, CDR1 is DFQATT and CDR2 SNEGSKA (reference sequence). This CDR3 comprises 15 residues. Trimming took 6 bases from V and 0 from J; bases not matched to a gene: 8. CDR3 residues: CSAPSGVGAKNIQYF. The CDR3 bases are TGCAGTGCCCCTAGCGGAGTAGGAGCCAAAAACATTCAGTACTTC.

V is TRBV25-1 and J is TRBJ2-3; D is possibly TRBD1 (6 bases). The CDR3 is made up of 13 amino acids. CDR1 is MGHDK and CDR2 is SYGVNS in the germline V gene. Deletions cut 11 bases from V and 1 base from J, with 13 bases between. This CDR3 is CACRDTGTDTQYF. The CDR3 bases are TGTGCCTGCCGGGACACCGGCACAGATACGCAGTATTTT.

This clonotype has a handful of counts. V usage is TRBV24-1 and J usage is TRBJ2-2; D call uncertain. With 3 bases removed from V and 0 bases from J, the gap between germline ends came to 16 bases. Germline V CDR1 and CDR2: KGHDR, SFDVKD. This CDR3 has 18 amino acids. CDR3 residues: CATSDIVGVRTNTGELFF. In DNA, the CDR3 is TGTGCCACCAGTGATATCGTAGGAGTTAGGACGAACACCGGGGAGCTGTTTTTT.